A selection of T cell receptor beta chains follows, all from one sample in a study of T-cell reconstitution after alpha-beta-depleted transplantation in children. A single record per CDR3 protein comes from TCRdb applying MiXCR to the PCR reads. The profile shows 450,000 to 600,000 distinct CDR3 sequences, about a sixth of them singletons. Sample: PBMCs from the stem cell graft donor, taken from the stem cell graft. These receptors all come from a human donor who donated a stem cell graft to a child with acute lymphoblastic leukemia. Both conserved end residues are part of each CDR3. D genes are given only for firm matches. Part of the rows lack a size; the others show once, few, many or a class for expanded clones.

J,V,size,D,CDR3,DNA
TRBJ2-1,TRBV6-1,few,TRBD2,CASSSRGAGFYNEQFF,TGTGCCAGCAGCTCAAGGGGAGCGGGATTTTACAATGAGCAGTTCTTC
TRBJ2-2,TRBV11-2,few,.,CASSFRIAGELFF,TGTGCCAGCAGCTTTAGGATCGCCGGGGAGCTGTTTTTT
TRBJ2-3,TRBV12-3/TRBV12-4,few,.,CASSLYGASADTQYF,TGTGCCAGCAGTTTATACGGGGCTAGCGCAGATACGCAGTATTTT
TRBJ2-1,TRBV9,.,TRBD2,CASSRTSGSPDEQFF,TGTGCCAGCAGCCGGACTAGCGGGAGCCCCGATGAGCAGTTCTTC
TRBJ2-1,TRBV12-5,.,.,CASGLVVGGRHNEQFF,TGTGCTAGTGGTTTGGTAGTAGGGGGGCGGCACAATGAGCAGTTCTTC
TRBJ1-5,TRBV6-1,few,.,CASSGTGNSNQPQHF,TGTGCCAGCTCGGGTACAGGGAATAGCAATCAGCCCCAGCATTTT
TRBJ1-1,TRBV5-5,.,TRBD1,CASSGRGRTEAFF,TGTGCCAGCAGCGGCAGGGGGCGGACTGAAGCTTTCTTT
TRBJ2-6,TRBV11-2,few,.,CASSLGHGRSGANVLTF,TGTGCCAGCAGCTTGGGGCACGGTCGCTCTGGGGCCAACGTCCTGACTTTC
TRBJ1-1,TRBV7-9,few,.,CASARAGNTEAFF,TGTGCCAGCGCAAGGGCGGGGAACACTGAAGCTTTCTTT
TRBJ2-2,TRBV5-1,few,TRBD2,CASSPRGIGTSGAQNTGELFF,TGCGCCAGCAGCCCCCGAGGGATCGGGACTAGCGGGGCCCAGAACACCGGGGAGCTGTTTTTT
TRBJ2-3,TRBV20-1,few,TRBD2,CSATPTSESTDTQYF,TGCAGTGCTACCCCTACTAGCGAGAGCACAGATACGCAGTATTTT
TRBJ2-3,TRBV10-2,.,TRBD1,CASGSTPRGTQYF,TGCGCCAGCGGGAGCACACCCAGGGGGACGCAGTATTTT
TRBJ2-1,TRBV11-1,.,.,CASSLEMREQFF,TGTGCCAGCAGCTTAGAGATGCGTGAGCAGTTCTTC
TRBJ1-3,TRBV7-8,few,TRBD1,CASSPRQGAGNTIYF,TGTGCCAGCAGCCCAAGACAGGGGGCTGGAAACACCATATATTTT
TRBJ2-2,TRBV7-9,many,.,CASSLDWSSTGELFF,TGTGCCAGCAGCCTGGACTGGTCGAGCACCGGGGAGCTGTTTTTT
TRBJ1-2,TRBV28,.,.,CASSLGGDTYGYTF,TGTGCCAGCAGTTTGGGAGGGGACACCTATGGCTACACCTTC
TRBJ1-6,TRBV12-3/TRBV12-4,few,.,CASRERTRRIGSPLHF,TGTGCCAGCAGGGAAAGGACCCGACGTATAGGTTCACCCCTCCACTTT
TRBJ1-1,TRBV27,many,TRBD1,CASSVTGGNTEAFF,TGTGCCAGCAGTGTTACAGGGGGGAACACTGAAGCTTTCTTT
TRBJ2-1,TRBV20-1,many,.,CSARDAGLDAYNEQFF,TGCAGTGCTAGAGATGCGGGACTCGATGCCTACAATGAGCAGTTCTTC
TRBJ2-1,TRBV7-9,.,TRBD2,CASSRLAGDSYNEQFF,TGTGCCAGCAGTCGACTAGCGGGAGATTCCTACAATGAGCAGTTCTTC
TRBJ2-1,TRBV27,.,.,CASSAPKGGSGPYNEQFF,TGTGCCAGCAGTGCCCCGAAGGGGGGCAGCGGTCCCTACAATGAGCAGTTCTTC
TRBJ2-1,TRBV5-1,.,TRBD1,CASSPWTGGTYNEQFF,TGCGCCAGCAGCCCATGGACAGGGGGGACCTACAATGAGCAGTTCTTC
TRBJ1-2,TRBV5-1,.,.,CASSVDGRDGYTF,TGCGCCAGCAGCGTGGACGGCAGGGATGGCTACACCTTC
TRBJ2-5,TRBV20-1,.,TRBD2,CSATSGRLLETQYF,TGCAGTGCTACTAGCGGGAGATTACTGGAGACCCAGTACTTC
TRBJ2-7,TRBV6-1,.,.,CASIKLGGVSYEQYF,TGTGCCAGCATCAAACTCGGCGGGGTCTCCTACGAGCAGTACTTC
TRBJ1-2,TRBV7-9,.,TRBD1,CASSLGPGTGKGYTF,TGTGCCAGCAGCTTAGGGCCCGGGACAGGGAAGGGCTACACCTTC
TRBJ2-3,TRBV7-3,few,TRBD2,CASSPVGGGGDTQYF,TGTGCCAGCAGCCCGGTGGGCGGGGGAGGAGATACGCAGTATTTT
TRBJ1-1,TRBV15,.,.,CATRPLGGNTEAFF,TGTGCCACCAGGCCTTTAGGCGGGAACACTGAAGCTTTCTTT
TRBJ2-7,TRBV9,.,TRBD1,CASSPLTGPYEQYF,TGTGCCAGCAGCCCCTTGACAGGGCCTTACGAGCAGTACTTC
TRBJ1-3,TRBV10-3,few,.,CAISGHSRSGNTIYF,TGTGCCATCAGTGGACACAGCCGTTCTGGAAACACCATATATTTT
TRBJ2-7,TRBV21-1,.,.,CACIARDSAFYEQYF,TGTGCCTGCATAGCCCGGGACAGCGCCTTTTACGAGCAGTACTTC
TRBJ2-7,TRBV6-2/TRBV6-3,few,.,CASSSWTKDYEQYF,TGTGCCAGCAGTTCATGGACTAAGGACTACGAGCAGTACTTC
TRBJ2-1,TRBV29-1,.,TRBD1,CSVPNVTTGGVF,TGCAGCGTTCCGAACGTCACGACAGGGGGGGTCTTC
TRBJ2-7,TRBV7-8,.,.,CASRPDLDYEQYF,TGTGCCAGCAGGCCTGACTTGGACTACGAGCAGTACTTC
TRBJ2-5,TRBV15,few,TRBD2,CATMSRGSSFQETQYF,TGTGCCACCATGTCGCGCGGGAGCTCCTTCCAAGAGACCCAGTACTTC
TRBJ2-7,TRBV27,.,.,CASSPRGAEQYF,TGTGCCAGCAGCCCTAGGGGGGCTGAGCAGTACTTC
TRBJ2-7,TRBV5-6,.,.,CASSLGTHEQYF,TGTGCCAGCAGCTTGGGGACACACGAGCAGTACTTC
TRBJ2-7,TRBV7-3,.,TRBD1,CASSSQDRGAAYEQYF,TGTGCCAGCAGTTCCCAGGACAGGGGGGCGGCCTACGAGCAGTACTTC
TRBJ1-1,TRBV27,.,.,CASTARGTEAFF,TGTGCCAGCACAGCTAGGGGCACTGAAGCTTTCTTT
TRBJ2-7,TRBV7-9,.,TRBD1,CASSFTGAFVYEQYF,TGTGCCAGCAGCTTCACAGGGGCGTTCGTCTACGAGCAGTACTTC
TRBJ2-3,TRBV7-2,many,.,CASSLESGRTDTQYF,TGTGCCAGCAGCTTAGAGAGCGGACGCACAGATACGCAGTATTTT
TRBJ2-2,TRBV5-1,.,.,CASSLRTIENGELFF,TGCGCCAGCAGCTTGCGGACTATCGAGAACGGGGAGCTGTTTTTT
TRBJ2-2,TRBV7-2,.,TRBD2,CASSPGGRVKTGELFF,TGTGCCAGCAGCCCGGGGGGGAGGGTTAAAACCGGGGAGCTGTTTTTT
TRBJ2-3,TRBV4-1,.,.,CASRREAFGSDTQYF,TGCGCCAGCAGGAGGGAGGCGTTCGGCTCAGATACGCAGTATTTT
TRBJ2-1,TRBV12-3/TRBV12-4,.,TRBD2,CASSLSGEGPSDEQFF,TGTGCCAGCAGTTTAAGTGGGGAGGGCCCTTCGGATGAGCAGTTCTTC
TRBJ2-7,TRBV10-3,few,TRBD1,CAISEPPGQLFYEQYF,TGTGCCATCAGTGAGCCCCCGGGACAGTTGTTCTACGAGCAGTACTTC
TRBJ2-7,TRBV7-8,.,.,CASSLAQGQKDEQYF,TGTGCCAGCAGCTTAGCCCAAGGACAGAAGGACGAGCAGTACTTC
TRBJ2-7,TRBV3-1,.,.,CASSHNRDFLGFSSYEQYF,TGTGCCAGCAGCCATAATAGGGACTTCCTGGGCTTTAGCTCCTACGAGCAGTACTTC
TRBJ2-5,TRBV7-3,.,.,CASSLGQGVKETQYF,TGTGCCAGCAGCTTAGGGCAGGGAGTAAAAGAGACCCAGTACTTC
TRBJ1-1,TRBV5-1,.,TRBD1,CASSLGDRAKNTEAFF,TGCGCCAGCAGCTTGGGGGACAGGGCTAAGAACACTGAAGCTTTCTTT
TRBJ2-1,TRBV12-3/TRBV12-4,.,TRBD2,CASSLVVAGVGRSYNEQFF,TGTGCCAGCAGTTTAGTGGTAGCGGGAGTGGGGCGCTCCTACAATGAGCAGTTCTTC
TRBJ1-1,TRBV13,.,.,CASSLEPRKNTEAFF,TGTGCCAGCAGCTTAGAACCAAGGAAGAACACTGAAGCTTTCTTT
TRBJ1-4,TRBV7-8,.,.,CASSLGRGRDEKLFF,TGTGCCAGCAGCTTAGGGCGGGGGCGGGATGAAAAACTGTTTTTT
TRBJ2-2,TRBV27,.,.,CASSFRQPAGELFF,TGTGCCAGCAGTTTTCGGCAGCCCGCCGGGGAGCTGTTTTTT
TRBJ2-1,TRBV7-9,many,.,CASRGAHWDEQFF,TGTGCCAGCCGGGGGGCTCATTGGGATGAGCAGTTCTTC
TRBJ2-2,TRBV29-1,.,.,CSVLEMAAGELFF,TGCAGCGTTCTGGAGATGGCGGCCGGGGAGCTGTTTTTT